The 18 T cell receptor beta chains below were found in one sample sequenced in a study of long-term antiretroviral therapy in people with HIV. Runs used v3.0 of the immunoSEQ assay and were done at survey level. TCRdb keeps only in-frame clones here, not all; method: immunoSEQ multiplex PCR. The table lists 30,000 to 45,000 clones, roughly 78% of them singletons. Sequenced material: unsorted PBMCs, taken 3.4 years after starting antiretroviral therapy. The receptors stem from a man aged 25-45 years with HIV.

The chain employs TRBV6-4 and TRBJ2-3, with 10 bases matching TRBD1. This CDR3 has 14 residues. V lost 6 bases to trimming and J lost 1 base; unmatched junction nucleotides: 1. Germline CDR1 reads MRHNA; CDR2 reads SNTAGT. Here the CDR3 reads CASSGTGGTDTQYF. In DNA, the CDR3 is TGTGCCAGCAGCGGGACAGGGGGCACAGATACGCAGTATTTT.

The chain joins TRBV10-3 to TRBJ1-5, with 7 bases identical to TRBD1. The CDR3 contains 13 residues. The V gene end was trimmed by 6 bases and the J gene end by 3 bases; junction bases not matched to a gene: 2. From germline, CDR1 is ENHRY and CDR2 SYGVKD. This CDR3 reads CAIRGQINQPQHF. The CDR3 nucleotides are TGTGCCATCAGGGGACAGATCAATCAGCCCCAGCATTTT.

The gene calls are TRBV25-1 and TRBJ2-1; D possibly matches TRBD1 or TRBD2 (5 bases each). V dropped 5 bases and J dropped 8 bases, with 22 bases sitting between them. The CDR3 runs to 16 residues. Looked up from germline, CDR1 is MGHDK and CDR2 is SYGVNS. This CDR3 is CASSPLGETPGHEQFF. The CDR3 bases are TGTGCCAGCAGTCCATTGGGGGAAACCCCAGGCCATGAGCAGTTCTTC.

V and J are TRBV7-9 and TRBJ2-1, with 15 bases identical to TRBD2. V lost 0 bases, J lost 5 bases, and 5 bases stayed unmatched. The CDR3 extends over 18 amino acids. Germline-derived CDR1 and CDR2 are SEHNR and FQNEAQ (reference sequence). The DNA of the CDR3 is TGTGCCAGCAGCTTAGCGCTTCGGACTAGCGGGAGGGACAATGAGCAGTTCTTC. Translated: CASSLALRTSGRDNEQFF. Full variable domain (outside the CDR3, taken from reference TRBV7-9 and TRBJ2-1): DTGVSQNPRHKITKRGQNVTFRCDPISEHNRLYWYRQTLGQGPEFLTYFQNEAQLEKSRLLSDRFSAERPKGSFSTLEIQRTEQGDSAMYLCASSLALRTSGRDNEQFFGPGTRLTVL.

V and J are TRBV7-2 and TRBJ2-1, with D possibly matching TRBD2 (6 bases). The CDR3 runs 14 residues. V was clipped by 4 bases and J by 7 bases, with 14 bases between them. Germline CDR1 reads SGHTA; CDR2 reads FQGNSA. For the CDR3, the DNA is TGTGCCAGCAGCTCGGGGACTGGTCTAAATGAGCAGTTCTTC. Translating gives CASSSGTGLNEQFF.

The gene calls are TRBV11-2 and TRBJ2-7; D may correspond to TRBD1 or TRBD2 (5 bases each). The CDR3 runs 14 residues. Trimming stripped 4 bases from V and 3 bases from J, with 13 bases between. Germline loops: CDR1 SGHAT, CDR2 FQNNGV. CDR3 protein: CASSSPGDGYEQYF. The CDR3 region has the DNA TGTGCCAGCAGCTCGCCCGGGGACGGCTACGAGCAGTACTTC. The whole variable domain, remainder taken from reference TRBV11-2 and TRBJ2-7, is EAGVAQSPRYKIIEKRQSVAFWCNPISGHATLYWYQQILGQGPKLLIQFQNNGVVDDSQLPKDRFSAERLKGVDSTLKIQPAKLEDSAVYLCASSSPGDGYEQYFGPGTRLTVT.

V usage is TRBV29-1 and J usage is TRBJ2-1; D may be TRBD1 or TRBD2 (5 bases each). This CDR3 region has 13 residues. Trimming cost V 7 bases and J 5 bases, with 15 bases left between them. Germline V gene sequence: CDR1 SQVTM, CDR2 ANQGSEA. The CDR3 DNA sequence: TGCAGCGGTATTGAGGGGTTGAACAATGAGCAGTTCTTC. It is translated as CSGIEGLNNEQFF.

This chain joins TRBV7-6 and TRBJ1-1; unclear D gene. There are 13 residues in the CDR3. V lost 5 bases and J 1 base, leaving 8 bases between the germline ends. Germline V CDR1 and CDR2: SGHVS, FNYEAQ. The DNA of the CDR3 is TGTGCCAGCAGCCTCCAGGCGAACACTGAAGCTTTCTTT. Protein sequence: CASSLQANTEAFF.

V usage is TRBV5-4 and J usage is TRBJ2-7; 9 positions match TRBD1. Unmatched junction bases numbered 4, after V lost 4 bases and J lost 2 bases. This CDR3 spans 14 amino acids. Germline values: CDR1 SGHNT, CDR2 YYREEE (reference sequence). In DNA form, the CDR3 reads TGTGCCAGCAGCCGACAGGGGGAAACCTACGAGCAGTACTTC. This translates into CASSRQGETYEQYF.

This sequence joins TRBV6-5 and TRBJ2-3, with D tentatively TRBD1 (6 bases). V was pared by 7 bases and J by 0 bases, with 14 bases between. This CDR3 region has 15 residues. Per germline, CDR1 MNHEY and CDR2 SVGAGI. The CDR3 here is CASTRDRTSTDTQYF. The CDR3 region has the DNA TGTGCCAGCACCAGAGACAGGACTAGCACAGATACGCAGTATTTT.

The gene calls are TRBV11-2 and TRBJ2-5, with 13 nucleotides matching TRBD2. The CDR3 has 15 amino acids. Per germline, CDR1 SGHAT and CDR2 FQNNGV. Losses at the gene ends were 5 bases for V and 5 bases for J; bases not matched to a gene: 5. CDR3: CASSLWTSGSETQYF. The CDR3 DNA is TGTGCCAGCAGCCTCTGGACTAGCGGGAGCGAGACCCAGTACTTC.

The rearrangement links TRBV7-2 to TRBJ2-1; TRBD2 aligns across 7 bases. J lost 5 bases, V lost 3 bases, and 4 bases had no gene match. The germline V gene encodes CDR1 SGHTA and CDR2 FQGNSA. The CDR3 covers 14 residues. The CDR3 DNA sequence: TGTGCCAGCAGCTTCGGGACTACTAACAATGAGCAGTTCTTC. As protein: CASSFGTTNNEQFF.

The V gene is TRBV5-4, the J gene TRBJ2-3, with unresolved D. Germline CDR1 SGHNT, CDR2 YYREEE (reference sequence). The CDR3 totals 15 residues. Trimming took off 0 bases at V and 6 bases at J, with 14 bases between the two ends. DNA of the CDR3: TGTGCCAGCAGCTTGGTGCAGCAGACTCCCGATACGCAGTATTTT. It specifies CASSLVQQTPDTQYF.

V and J are TRBV14 and TRBJ2-5; D not resolved. CDR1 is SGHDN and CDR2 is FVKESK in the germline V gene. The V and J ends lost 1 base and 5 bases respectively, with 8 bases between them. The CDR3 has 13 amino acids. The DNA for the CDR3 is TGTGCCAGCAGCCAAGTACGTTTGGAGACCCAGTACTTC. Its translation: CASSQVRLETQYF.

CDR3 sequence reads: CASSPAGVFEQYF. CDR3 sequence (DNA): TGTGCCAGTAGTCCAGCGGGAGTGTTCGAGCAGTACTTC. V usage is TRBV19 and J usage is TRBJ2-7; 8 bases map to TRBD2. CDR1 and CDR2 from the germline V gene are LNHDA and SQIVND (reference sequence). The CDR3 is 13 residues long. Unmatched junction bases numbered 6, after V lost 5 bases and J lost 6 bases.

The gene calls are TRBV18 and TRBJ2-5, with 7 bases lining up with TRBD2. CDR1 is KGHSH, CDR2 LQKENI, per germline. After removal of 4 bases from V and 5 bases from J, the junction contained 4 bases not matched to a gene. The CDR3 is made up of 13 amino acids. The CDR3 is CASSRGLEETQYF. As DNA, the CDR3 is TGTGCCAGCTCACGAGGACTAGAGGAGACCCAGTACTTC. The full variable domain, in which reference TRBV18 and TRBJ2-5 provide the parts outside the CDR3, is NAGVMQNPRHLVRRRGQEARLRCSPMKGHSHVYWYRQLPEEGLKFMVYLQKENIIDESGMPKERFSAEFPKEGPSILRIQQVVRGDSAAYFCASSRGLEETQYFGPGTRLLVL.

In this sample, this clone turned up a few times. The DNA for the CDR3 is TGTGCCAGCAGCGGCGGACTACCCTACGAGCAGTACTTC. Translated: CASSGGLPYEQYF. This sequence joins TRBV9 and TRBJ2-7; possible D gene TRBD2, 6 bases. The V gene lost 3 bases and the J gene lost 2 bases, with 9 bases spanning the gap. Germline V lookup: CDR1 SGDLS, CDR2 YYNGEE. The CDR3 length is 13 residues.

As DNA, the CDR3 is TGTGCCAGCAGCTTAGACAGGAGTAGCAATCAGCCCCAGCATTTT. Translation: CASSLDRSSNQPQHF. The V gene is TRBV7-2, the J gene TRBJ1-5, with D possibly matching TRBD1 (5 bases). Germline V CDR1 and CDR2: SGHTA, FQGNSA. The CDR3 contains 15 residues. V dropped 1 base and J dropped 0 bases, with 7 bases sitting between them.